The present T cell receptor (beta chain) was sequenced within a study of beta chain features in type 1 diabetes. Since all of the isolated RNA was reverse transcribed, expressed TCRB transcripts were what got sequenced. Assay: immunoSEQ multiplex PCR; the TCRdb copy retains only in-frame clones and omits some. The data contain around 310,000 clones, approximately 15% of them seen just once; the ten biggest clones take up roughly 0.015%. Every participating donor gave one draw, a heparinised blood sample averaging about 116 mL. V lost 0 bases and J lost 3; bases outside the gene matches: 3. Looked up from germline, CDR1 is GTSNPN and CDR2 is SVGIG (reference sequence). The CDR3 covers 15 residues. Whole-study results and caveats: All four CD4+ subsets of Type 1 diabetes patients contained TCRB CDR3s that were moderately but significantly shorter.

Details on this clone: The antigen is not known.

This receptor was taken from a woman between 18 and 29 years old with type 1 diabetes. Sequenced material: naive CD4+ T cells from blood. The rearrangement uses TRBV30 and TRBJ2-1, with TRBD1 matching 9 bases. The CDR3 DNA sequence: TGTGCCTGGAGTGTACGGGACAGGGACTACAATGAGCAGTTCTTC. It yields the protein CAWSVRDRDYNEQFF.